The 32 T cell receptor beta chains below all came from one sample that was sequenced in a study of blood T cell repertoires in COVID-19. The data were produced by immunoSEQ multiplex PCR, yet TCRdb's version contains in-frame clones alone and is incomplete. The table shows around 300,000 clones, with around nine tenths occurring only once. Sequenced sample: PBMCs or T cells enriched from blood (not recorded which). The origin of the receptors is a woman between 35 and 50 years old who had recovered from COVID-19.

The V call is TRBV2, the J call TRBJ2-2; 11 bases fit TRBD2. CDR1 is SNHLY and CDR2 is FYNNEI in the germline V gene. The CDR3 sequence is 15 residues long. V was clipped by 5 bases and J by 2 bases; unmatched bases: 1. CDR3 sequence reads: CASSRLAGNTGELFF. CDR3 coding DNA: TGTGCCAGCAGTCGACTAGCGGGAAACACCGGGGAGCTGTTTTTT.

This chain links TRBV5-6 with TRBJ1-1; a weak D match, TRBD1 (6 bases). The V end lost 0 bases, the J end lost 6 bases, and 15 bases lay between the germline ends. Looked up from germline, CDR1 is SGHDT and CDR2 is YYEEEE. The CDR3 covers 15 residues. The CDR3 spells CASSLVAGETAEAFF. The CDR3 nucleotides are TGTGCCAGCAGCTTGGTCGCAGGGGAGACCGCTGAAGCTTTCTTT.

This clone was counted a few times. The chain is built from TRBV2 and TRBJ1-6, with TRBD1 matching 7 bases. Germline V gives CDR1 SNHLY, CDR2 FYNNEI. This CDR3 has 14 amino acids. After removal of 6 bases from V and 6 bases from J, the junction contained 5 bases not matched to a gene. The CDR3 here is CASRRQGTNSPLHF. The CDR3 DNA reads TGTGCCAGCAGAAGACAGGGAACTAATTCACCCCTCCACTTT. The full variable domain, completed using reference TRBV2 and TRBJ1-6, is EPEVTQTPSHQVTQMGQEVILRCVPISNHLYFYWYRQILGQKVEFLVSFYNNEISEKSEIFDDQFSVERPDGSNFTLKIRSTKLEDSAMYFCASRRQGTNSPLHFGNGTRLTVT.

The chain has TRBV7-3 and TRBJ1-2; no firm D call. The CDR3 is 17 amino acids. Germline V gives CDR1 SGHTA, CDR2 FQGTGA. The V gene lost 0 bases and the J gene lost 0 bases, with 14 bases spanning the gap. The CDR3 loop reads CASSLTPLTGANYGYTF. CDR3 nucleotides: TGTGCCAGCAGCTTAACCCCCTTGACTGGAGCTAACTATGGCTACACCTTC. The whole variable domain, filled in from reference TRBV7-3 and TRBJ1-2, reads GAGVSQTPSNKVTEKGKYVELRCDPISGHTALYWYRQSLGQGPEFLIYFQGTGAADDSGLPNDRFFAVRPEGSVSTLKIQRTERGDSAVYLCASSLTPLTGANYGYTFGSGTRLTVV.

The rearrangement uses TRBV14 and TRBJ1-2; no definite D call. Deletions cut 4 bases from V and 3 bases from J, with 21 bases between. This CDR3 is 17 amino acids long. CDR1 and CDR2 (germline): SGHDN, FVKESK. The CDR3 nucleotides read TGTGCCAGCAGCCCGGAAGGTGACGGGGTTCGGGACTATGGCTACACCTTC. This gives the protein CASSPEGDGVRDYGYTF.

CDR3 DNA sequence: TGTGCCAGCAGTCTCCAAGCCGTCGGTGAGCAGTTCTTC. This sequence encodes CASSLQAVGEQFF. This sequence joins TRBV7-2 and TRBJ2-1; D is unclear. Trimming left V 6 bases short and J 9 bases short, with 15 bases between. The V gene's germline CDR1 is SGHTA and CDR2 FQGNSA. The CDR3 runs 13 residues.

This clone has only one observation. This rearrangement joins TRBV9 to TRBJ2-6, with D maybe TRBD2 (7 bases). The V gene lost 4 bases and the J gene lost 1 base, with 15 bases spanning the gap. CDR3 size: 17 residues. Per germline, CDR1 SGDLS and CDR2 YYNGEE. CDR3 sequence (DNA): TGTGCCAGCAGCCCGACGGGGGGCGCTTCTGGGGCCAACGTCCTGACTTTC. Translation gives CASSPTGGASGANVLTF.

This clone appeared a few times. The gene calls are TRBV7-9 and TRBJ1-1; 7 bases are a match to TRBD1. Germline V CDR1 and CDR2: SEHNR, FQNEAQ (reference sequence). Trimming cost V 8 bases and J 1 base; bases outside gene matches: 1. This CDR3 is 12 amino acids long. CDR3 sequence: CASGQANTEAFF. DNA for the CDR3: TGTGCCAGCGGACAGGCGAACACTGAAGCTTTCTTT.

The chain couples TRBV7-9 to TRBJ2-6; 11 positions agree with TRBD1. Germline V gene sequence: CDR1 SEHNR, CDR2 FQNEAQ (reference sequence). With 4 bases clipped from V and 4 bases from J, the junction kept 3 bases outside the gene matches. The CDR3 consists of 16 residues. CDR3 sequence reads: CASSWGQGVGANVLTF. Written as DNA, the CDR3 is TGTGCCAGCAGCTGGGGACAGGGGGTCGGGGCCAACGTCCTGACTTTC.

This clone was seen a handful of times. The gene calls are TRBV6-6 and TRBJ1-1; D is uncertain. Trimming took 8 bases from V and 0 from J, leaving 13 bases between them. CDR3 length: 14 residues. Germline V gives CDR1 MNHNY, CDR2 SVGAGI (reference sequence). The CDR3 sequence is CASGTSRMNTEAFF. CDR3 DNA: TGTGCCAGCGGCACCTCCCGTATGAACACTGAAGCTTTCTTT.

This rearrangement joins TRBV19 to TRBJ1-1, with 7 bases that match TRBD1. Losses at the gene ends were 5 bases for V and 2 bases for J; bases not matched to a gene: 5. Germline V gives CDR1 LNHDA, CDR2 SQIVND (reference sequence). There are 14 residues in the CDR3. CDR3 coding DNA: TGTGCCAGTAGTCCGGGACAGTCCAACACTGAAGCTTTCTTT. As protein: CASSPGQSNTEAFF.

The rearrangement joins TRBV30 to TRBJ2-5; TRBD1 matches 7 bases. The CDR3 covers 13 residues. Trimming took 1 base from V and 5 from J; bases not matched to a gene: 4. Per the germline V gene, CDR1 is GTSNPN and CDR2 is SVGIG (reference sequence). The CDR3 DNA reads as TGTGCCTGGAGTGGCAACAGGGGTGAGACCCAGTACTTC. It translates to CAWSGNRGETQYF.

The sample holds a few counts of this clone. The rearrangement joins TRBV27 to TRBJ2-5; 10 nucleotides agree with TRBD1. The ends lost 3 bases at V and 3 bases at J; junction bases unmatched: 13. The CDR3 consists of 18 residues. The germline V gene encodes CDR1 MNHEY and CDR2 SMNVEV (reference sequence). The chain's CDR3 is CASSLTSTTGTGEETQYF. The CDR3 DNA reads as TGTGCCAGCAGTTTGACAAGTACAACCGGGACAGGGGAAGAGACCCAGTACTTC.

This clone was detected once. V and J are TRBV5-1 and TRBJ2-1; D is perhaps TRBD2 (5 bases). This CDR3 is 17 amino acids long. Germline-derived CDR1 and CDR2 are SGHRS and YFSETQ. V was pared by 0 bases and J by 0 bases, with 13 bases between. CDR3 protein: CASSLDRGSSSYNEQFF. The CDR3 DNA reads TGCGCCAGCAGCTTGGACCGAGGGTCAAGCTCCTACAATGAGCAGTTCTTC. Based on the CDR3 plus reference TRBV5-1 and TRBJ2-1, the full variable domain is KAGVTQTPRYLIKTRGQQVTLSCSPISGHRSVSWYQQTPGQGLQFLFEYFSETQRNKGNFPGRFSGRQFSNSRSEMNVSTLELGDSALYLCASSLDRGSSSYNEQFFGPGTRLTVL.

The V call is TRBV6-5, the J call TRBJ1-1, with D possibly being TRBD1 (5 bases). V was trimmed by 0 bases and J by 9 bases, leaving 11 bases between them. Germline CDR1 MNHEY, CDR2 SVGAGI. This CDR3 is built from 13 residues. CDR3 nucleotides: TGTGCCAGCAGTTACTCGACAGTGGGTAAAGCTTTCTTT. Amino acids: CASSYSTVGKAFF.

V usage is TRBV28 and J usage is TRBJ2-1; 13 nucleotides match TRBD2. Germline assignment: CDR1 MDHEN and CDR2 SYDVKM. J lost 11 bases, V lost 8 bases, and 9 bases had no gene match. The CDR3 loop spans 14 amino acids. In nucleotides, the CDR3 is TGTGCCAGCGGCGGGACTAGCGGGACTACTCAGCAGTTCTTC. Translation: CASGGTSGTTQQFF.

The gene calls are TRBV29-1 and TRBJ2-3; 14 nucleotides align to TRBD2. The ends lost 4 bases at V and 5 bases at J; junction bases unmatched: 8. The V gene's germline CDR1 is SQVTM and CDR2 ANQGSEA. The CDR3 runs 16 residues. CDR3 DNA: TGCAGCGTTGTCCCGGGACTAGCGGGAGTGGGAGATACGCAGTATTTT. This gives the protein CSVVPGLAGVGDTQYF.

V usage is TRBV11-2 and J usage is TRBJ2-5; 7 bases align to TRBD1. The CDR3 loop spans 15 amino acids. J lost 3 bases, V lost 1 base, and 5 bases had no gene match. Germline CDR1 and CDR2: SGHAT and FQNNGV. The CDR3 loop is CASSLVAGTEETQYF. CDR3 nucleotide sequence: TGTGCCAGCAGCTTAGTCGCAGGGACAGAAGAGACCCAGTACTTC. The variable domain in full, completed from reference TRBV11-2 and TRBJ2-5, reads EAGVAQSPRYKIIEKRQSVAFWCNPISGHATLYWYQQILGQGPKLLIQFQNNGVVDDSQLPKDRFSAERLKGVDSTLKIQPAKLEDSAVYLCASSLVAGTEETQYFGPGTRLLVL.

This chain links TRBV27 with TRBJ1-4; 8 bases match TRBD1. The V and J ends lost 6 bases and 6 bases, in that order; junction bases with no gene match: 12. The CDR3 covers 16 residues. Per germline, CDR1 MNHEY and CDR2 SMNVEV (reference sequence). CDR3 residues: CASSQGAGVLDEKLFF. The DNA for the CDR3 is TGTGCCAGCAGCCAGGGGGCGGGGGTGCTGGATGAAAAACTGTTTTTT.

This clone was observed a few times. This chain uses TRBV16 with TRBJ1-5; 7 nucleotides agree with TRBD1. Germline CDR1 is KGHSY and CDR2 is FQNENV. The CDR3 is made up of 15 amino acids. The ends lost 0 bases at V and 6 bases at J; junction bases unmatched: 5. The CDR3 sequence is CASSQSLTGPQPQHF. CDR3 in DNA: TGTGCCAGCAGCCAATCTTTGACAGGGCCTCAGCCCCAGCATTTT.

This clone is a singleton in its sample. V is TRBV5-1 and J is TRBJ1-5; tentatively, D is TRBD1 (5 bases). The V gene lost 4 bases and the J gene lost 4 bases, with 15 bases spanning the gap. Germline V gives CDR1 SGHRS, CDR2 YFSETQ. This CDR3 region has 15 residues. The CDR3 DNA sequence: TGCGCCAGCAGCCAAGAGGGGAGGTGGAATCAGCCCCAGCATTTT. Protein sequence: CASSQEGRWNQPQHF.

The chain combines TRBV18 with TRBJ2-7; TRBD1 agrees at 7 bases. The CDR3 contains 13 residues. V shed 3 bases, J shed 7 bases, and the junction held 6 bases outside the gene matches. Germline-derived CDR1 and CDR2 are KGHSH and LQKENI. CDR3 loop: CASSPNRGREQYF. Here the CDR3 DNA reads TGTGCCAGCTCACCTAACAGGGGTAGGGAGCAGTACTTC.

The V gene is TRBV23-1, the J gene TRBJ2-3; 14 nucleotides align to TRBD2. TRBV23-1 counts as an open reading frame of uncertain function. Trimming removed 4 bases from V and 0 bases from J; junction bases left unmatched: 21. The CDR3 is made up of 23 amino acids. CDR3 coding DNA: TGCGCCAGCAGTCTGAGTAGGTTCCCGGGACTAGCGGGAGCTCGGGGGAGCACAGATACGCAGTATTTT. As protein: CASSLSRFPGLAGARGSTDTQYF.

The chain employs TRBV7-9 and TRBJ2-5, with 15 bases that match TRBD2. V gave up 5 bases and J gave up 5 bases; unmatched junction bases: 9. This CDR3 has 17 amino acids. Looked up from germline, CDR1 is SEHNR and CDR2 is FQNEAQ (reference sequence). The CDR3 DNA reads TGTGCCAGCAGCCCCGGGACTAGCGGGAGGAGGGTCGAGACCCAGTACTTC. Translating it yields CASSPGTSGRRVETQYF.

The V call is TRBV28, the J call TRBJ1-1, with TRBD1 as a possible D gene (6 bases). Looked up from germline, CDR1 is MDHEN and CDR2 is SYDVKM. The CDR3 sequence is 14 residues long. The CDR3 DNA reads TGTTTAACCGGGACACCTTACATGAACACTGAAGCTTTCTTT. It is translated as CLTGTPYMNTEAFF.

V and J are TRBV9 and TRBJ1-6, with a weak D call TRBD1 (5 bases). The CDR3 consists of 13 residues. Trimming removed 7 bases at V and 5 bases at J, with 10 bases between. Per the germline V gene, CDR1 is SGDLS and CDR2 is YYNGEE. CDR3 sequence (DNA): TGTGCCAGCGGGGGAGGGAATAATTCACCCCTCCACTTT. Translation gives CASGGGNNSPLHF.

This clone has a handful of counts. The sample has other DNA sequences that encode this CDR3 too. The V and J genes are TRBV4-1 and TRBJ2-2; 14 bases align to TRBD2. Looked up from germline, CDR1 is MGHRA and CDR2 is YSYEKL. The CDR3 runs 18 residues. V was clipped by 1 base and J by 5 bases; unmatched bases: 6. In nucleotides, the CDR3 is TGCGCCAGCAGCCAAGGGGGACTAGCGGGAGTGGGTACCGGGGAGCTGTTTTTT. This encodes CASSQGGLAGVGTGELFF.

This rearrangement joins TRBV28 to TRBJ1-1, with no clear D. Germline lookup yields CDR1 MDHEN and CDR2 SYDVKM. The CDR3 runs 14 residues. V was clipped by 10 bases and J by 3 bases, with 18 bases between them. CDR3 in amino acids: CATSLARGDTEAFF. As DNA, the CDR3 is TGTGCCACCTCCCTCGCTCGGGGTGACACTGAAGCTTTCTTT.

V usage is TRBV7-8 and J usage is TRBJ2-3; 7 bases are shared with TRBD2. Per the germline V gene, CDR1 is SGHVS and CDR2 is FQNEAQ. V shed 1 base and J 4 bases; nucleotides not matched to a gene: 8. CDR3 length: 16 amino acids. CDR3 sequence: CASSLEVGGISDTQYF. The CDR3 DNA sequence: TGTGCCAGCAGCTTAGAAGTGGGAGGGATCTCAGATACGCAGTATTTT.

This clone appeared once. CDR3 in amino acids: CASSEAAGLSTDTQYF. DNA for the CDR3: TGTGCCAGCAGTGAAGCGGCGGGGCTAAGCACAGATACGCAGTATTTT. V usage is TRBV2 and J usage is TRBJ2-3; TRBD2 is a possible D gene (6 bases). V lost 0 bases and J 0 bases, leaving 10 bases between the germline ends. The CDR3 has 16 amino acids. Per the germline V gene, CDR1 is SNHLY and CDR2 is FYNNEI.

In its sample, this clone was seen once. The genes are TRBV2 and TRBJ2-7; a possible D gene is TRBD1 (7 bases). Trimming cost V 6 bases and J 3 bases, with 12 bases left between them. CDR3 length equals 13 residues. Per the germline V gene, CDR1 is SNHLY and CDR2 is FYNNEI. CDR3 sequence: CASRAGGGYEQYF. Written as DNA, the CDR3 is TGTGCCAGCAGAGCAGGGGGAGGCTACGAGCAGTACTTC.

This chain joins TRBV28 and TRBJ1-5, with D tentatively TRBD1 (6 bases). Trimming removed 2 bases at V and 4 bases at J, with 18 bases between. CDR1 and CDR2 (germline): MDHEN, SYDVKM. The length of the CDR3 is 17 residues. The CDR3 reads CASSLVGGQRRNQPQHF. CDR3 bases: TGTGCCAGCAGTTTAGTAGGGGGTCAGCGTCGGAATCAGCCCCAGCATTTT. The full variable domain, with the rest looked up from reference TRBV28 and TRBJ1-5, is DVKVTQSSRYLVKRTGEKVFLECVQDMDHENMFWYRQDPGLGLRLIYFSYDVKMKEKGDIPEGYSVSREKKERFSLILESASTNQTSMYLCASSLVGGQRRNQPQHFGDGTRLSIL.